These 32 T cell receptor beta chains share one sample of origin, sequenced in a study of T cell changes during pregnancy in multiple sclerosis. Data came from immunoSEQ multiplex PCR; TCRdb stores just in-frame clones and leaves some out. The sample carries more than 75,000 clones, approximately 92% recorded once. The sequencing used peripheral blood, collected in the first trimester of pregnancy. The receptors stem from a female donor with multiple sclerosis, enrolled in a pregnancy study.

The chain carries TRBV19 and TRBJ1-1; weak D call: TRBD1 (5 bases). The CDR3 contains 14 residues. Per germline, CDR1 LNHDA and CDR2 SQIVND (reference sequence). Trimming shortened V by 0 bases and J by 8 bases, and 13 bases separated the two germline ends. The CDR3 is CASSIEGWRGEAFF. The DNA of the CDR3 is TGTGCCAGTAGTATAGAAGGATGGAGGGGAGAAGCTTTCTTT.

Notes on this clone: The junction shows a germline mismatch at one end, possibly a read error. This chain connects TRBV11-2 to TRBJ2-7, with 13 positions matching TRBD2. CDR1 and CDR2 from the germline V gene are SGHAT and FQNNGV. The CDR3 length is 16 residues. CDR3 coding DNA: TGTGCCAGCAACTTACTAGCGGGGGGGCAATCCTACGAGCAGTACTTC. Amino acids: CASNLLAGGQSYEQYF.

V usage is TRBV6-5 and J usage is TRBJ2-2; D is possibly TRBD1 (8 bases). From germline, CDR1 is MNHEY and CDR2 SVGAGI. The length of the CDR3 is 15 residues. The germline V and J ends were trimmed by 8 bases and 1 base, with 14 bases remaining between them. CDR3 protein: CASDSGTGNTGELFF. CDR3 in DNA: TGTGCCAGCGACAGCGGGACAGGGAACACCGGGGAGCTGTTTTTT.

The chain couples TRBV7-3 to TRBJ2-6; tentative D call: TRBD2 (6 bases). The CDR3 runs 13 residues. V shed 10 bases and J shed 2 bases, with 9 bases lying between them. Germline lookup yields CDR1 SGHTA and CDR2 FQGTGA. The CDR3 sequence is CAIREAGANVLTF. As DNA, the CDR3 is TGTGCCATAAGGGAGGCTGGGGCCAACGTCCTGACTTTC. Using reference TRBV7-3 and TRBJ2-6 for the parts outside the CDR3, the full variable domain is GAGVSQTPSNKVTEKGKYVELRCDPISGHTALYWYRQSLGQGPEFLIYFQGTGAADDSGLPNDRFFAVRPEGSVSTLKIQRTERGDSAVYLCAIREAGANVLTFGAGSRLTVL.

The chain carries TRBV19 and TRBJ2-2; D is uncertain. The length of the CDR3 is 14 residues. Germline CDR1 and CDR2: LNHDA and SQIVND (reference sequence). Between the trimmed V and J ends, which lost 3 bases and 7 bases, there was a span of 12 bases. The CDR3 coding sequence is TGTGCCAGTAGTATTGTTTGGGCAGGCGGGGAGCTGTTTTTT. It translates to CASSIVWAGGELFF.

The DNA of the CDR3 is TGTGCCAGCAGTTCGGGACAGGGAAGGACTGGGGCCAACGTCCTGACTTTC. Its protein product is CASSSGQGRTGANVLTF. This sequence joins TRBV5-4 and TRBJ2-6, with 9 bases matching TRBD1. CDR1 is SGHNT and CDR2 is YYREEE in the germline V gene (reference sequence). V was pared by 5 bases and J by 2 bases, with 8 bases of the junction left unmatched. The CDR3 totals 17 residues.

J is TRBJ2-7 and V is TRBV2; tentative D call: TRBD1 (5 bases). Trimming stripped 9 bases from V and 4 bases from J, with 10 bases between. The CDR3 runs 11 residues. CDR1 SNHLY and CDR2 FYNNEI come from the germline V gene. DNA of the CDR3: TGTGCCAGTTCAGGGTTTTACGAGCAGTACTTC. This encodes CASSGFYEQYF.

This CDR3 reads CASSLGTGSRGGSPLHF. CDR3 DNA: TGTGCCAGCAGCTTAGGCACCGGCAGCCGGGGGGGATCACCCCTCCACTTT. This chain connects TRBV7-6 to TRBJ1-6; a possible D gene is TRBD1 (5 bases). Germline-derived CDR1 and CDR2 are SGHVS and FNYEAQ. The CDR3 loop spans 17 amino acids. V gave up 1 base and J gave up 10 bases, with 20 bases separating them.

The chain uses TRBV19 and TRBJ2-5, with TRBD2 matching over 13 bases. V was clipped by 4 bases and J by 4 bases; unmatched bases: 3. CDR3 length: 15 amino acids. Germline V gene data show CDR1 as LNHDA and CDR2 as SQIVND (reference sequence). The CDR3 reads CASSRTSGSGETQYF. CDR3 coding DNA: TGTGCCAGTAGTAGGACTAGCGGGAGTGGAGAGACCCAGTACTTC.

The V gene is TRBV5-4, the J gene TRBJ1-4; D is unclear. This CDR3 comprises 16 residues. V lost 5 bases and J lost 8, with 22 bases in between. The germline CDR1 and CDR2 sequences are SGHNT and YYREEE (reference sequence). This CDR3 is CASSRALDEGNEKLFF. As DNA, the CDR3 is TGTGCCAGCAGTCGTGCATTAGACGAGGGCAACGAAAAACTGTTTTTT.

V gene TRBV7-2 combines with J gene TRBJ1-5, with TRBD1 identical over 11 bases. Germline lookup yields CDR1 SGHTA and CDR2 FQGNSA. The CDR3 has 13 residues. The V gene end was trimmed by 8 bases and the J gene end by 6 bases; junction bases not matched to a gene: 3. The CDR3 loop reads CASLGTGGQPQHF. The CDR3 DNA is TGTGCCAGCCTCGGGACAGGGGGTCAGCCCCAGCATTTT.

The chain is built from TRBV5-6 and TRBJ2-1; 8 bases are a match to TRBD1. Germline assignment: CDR1 SGHDT and CDR2 YYEEEE. J lost 6 bases, V lost 3 bases, and 14 bases had no gene match. The CDR3 runs 17 residues. CDR3 in DNA: TGTGCCAGCAGCTCATCTCCAGGGGGCGCCCCAACCAATGAGCAGTTCTTC. Amino acid sequence: CASSSSPGGAPTNEQFF.

This clone was recorded once. The chain recombines TRBV15 with TRBJ1-4, with D unclear. This CDR3 spans 15 amino acids. The germline V and J ends were trimmed by 0 bases and 8 bases, with 13 bases remaining between them. From germline, CDR1 is LNHNV and CDR2 YYDKDF (reference sequence). The CDR3 DNA reads TGTGCCACCAGCAGAGAAAAGACCGGGAGGGAAAAACTGTTTTTT. Its translation: CATSREKTGREKLFF.

The V call is TRBV5-5, the J call TRBJ2-7; 11 positions agree with TRBD2. Germline V gene data show CDR1 as SGHKS and CDR2 as YYEKEE (reference sequence). After removal of 4 bases from V and 2 bases from J, the junction contained 11 bases not matched to a gene. This CDR3 contains 17 residues. The CDR3 loop is CASSRPGTSGLTYEQYF. CDR3 coding DNA: TGTGCCAGCAGCCGTCCCGGGACTAGCGGACTTACCTACGAGCAGTACTTC.

This chain joins TRBV11-2 and TRBJ1-5, with 7 bases fitting TRBD1. J lost 6 bases, V lost 1 base, and 6 bases had no gene match. CDR1 is SGHAT and CDR2 is FQNNGV in the germline V gene. There are 15 residues in the CDR3. The CDR3 region is CASSLGGGAGQPQHF. Here the CDR3 DNA reads TGTGCCAGCAGCTTAGGAGGGGGCGCCGGTCAGCCCCAGCATTTT.

This sequence joins TRBV5-1 and TRBJ2-5, with 16 bases aligning to TRBD2. There are 17 residues in the CDR3. Germline trimming cut 4 bases from V and 1 base from J; bases unmatched to any gene: 4. CDR1 and CDR2 from the germline V gene are SGHRS and YFSETQ. The CDR3 loop is CASSRGLAGGGQETQYF. CDR3 in DNA: TGCGCCAGCAGCCGGGGACTAGCGGGAGGGGGCCAAGAGACCCAGTACTTC. The full variable domain, with the rest looked up from reference TRBV5-1 and TRBJ2-5, is KAGVTQTPRYLIKTRGQQVTLSCSPISGHRSVSWYQQTPGQGLQFLFEYFSETQRNKGNFPGRFSGRQFSNSRSEMNVSTLELGDSALYLCASSRGLAGGGQETQYFGPGTRLLVL.

The rearrangement joins TRBV4-3 to TRBJ1-6, with 9 bases identical to TRBD1. Germline V gene lookup returns CDR1 LGHNA and CDR2 YSLEER. CDR3 length equals 19 residues. V shed 0 bases and J 0 bases; nucleotides not matched to a gene: 6. Here the CDR3 DNA reads TGCGCCAGCAGCCAAGATAGGGGACAGGGCAGCTCCTATAATTCACCCCTCCACTTT. This translates into CASSQDRGQGSSYNSPLHF.

This clone was detected once. The chain carries TRBV7-9 and TRBJ2-7, with D uncertain. This CDR3 has 12 amino acids. The germline CDR1 and CDR2 sequences are SEHNR and FQNEAQ (reference sequence). V shed 4 bases and J shed 6 bases, with 10 bases lying between them. The CDR3 DNA sequence: TGTGCCAGCAGCTCGGGTTCCGTCGAGCAGTACTTC. It specifies CASSSGSVEQYF.

The gene calls are TRBV25-1 and TRBJ2-1; D gene unclear. Germline V gene data show CDR1 as MGHDK and CDR2 as SYGVNS. Between the trimmed V and J ends, which lost 4 bases and 8 bases, there was a span of 12 bases. This CDR3 has 13 residues. The CDR3 DNA is TGTGCCAGCAGTGGGCCGCGGCAGTATGAGCAGTTCTTC. As protein: CASSGPRQYEQFF.

This clone was counted between two and nine times. The V call is TRBV19, the J call TRBJ2-4; 9 bases are shared with TRBD1. J lost 6 bases, V lost 4 bases, and 1 base had no gene match. CDR1 is LNHDA and CDR2 is SQIVND in the germline V gene (reference sequence). CDR3 size: 13 residues. CDR3 in DNA: TGTGCCAGTAGTAGGGGACAGGGAAACATTCAGTACTTC. It is translated as CASSRGQGNIQYF. The whole variable domain, remainder taken from reference TRBV19 and TRBJ2-4, is DGGITQSPKYLFRKEGQNVTLSCEQNLNHDAMYWYRQDPGQGLRLIYYSQIVNDFQKGDIAEGYSVSREKKESFPLTVTSAQKNPTAFYLCASSRGQGNIQYFGAGTRLSVL.

For the CDR3, the DNA is TGTGCCAGCAGTTCAGACCAGACAGGGAGCAATCAGCCCCAGCATTTT. Its protein product is CASSSDQTGSNQPQHF. The chain joins TRBV6-5 to TRBJ1-5; 7 positions agree with TRBD1. V was clipped by 4 bases and J by 1 base; unmatched bases: 7. Germline V lookup: CDR1 MNHEY, CDR2 SVGAGI. The CDR3 contains 16 residues.

V is TRBV5-1 and J is TRBJ1-2, with TRBD1 matching over 12 bases. CDR3 length: 15 residues. The germline V gene has CDR1 SGHRS and CDR2 YFSETQ. With V trimmed by 4 bases and J by 8 bases, 9 bases remained unmatched. The DNA for the CDR3 is TGCGCCAGCAGCCCTACCGGGGACAGGGGGCAGGGCTACACCTTC. It is translated as CASSPTGDRGQGYTF.

The rearrangement joins TRBV29-1 to TRBJ1-2; 8 bases are a match to TRBD1. Germline-derived CDR1 and CDR2 are SQVTM and ANQGSEA. After removal of 2 bases from V and 6 bases from J, the junction contained 5 bases not matched to a gene. The CDR3 length is 13 residues. CDR3 nucleotide sequence: TGCAGCGTTGAACAGGGGGCCTACAATGGCTACACCTTC. It yields the protein CSVEQGAYNGYTF.

This clone showed up just once. The chain uses TRBV7-3 and TRBJ2-2; TRBD1 aligns across 9 bases. The CDR3 runs to 15 residues. The ends lost 5 bases at V and 5 bases at J; junction bases unmatched: 6. Germline CDR1 reads SGHTA; CDR2 reads FQGTGA. As DNA, the CDR3 is TGTGCCAGCAGCGGGGGGACAGGGAGGACCGGGGAGCTGTTTTTT. Its protein product is CASSGGTGRTGELFF.

The chain employs TRBV10-1 and TRBJ1-1, with D uncertain. The V end was cut by 6 bases, the J end by 3 bases, with 8 bases between. CDR1 is WNHNN, CDR2 SYGVQD, per germline (reference sequence). CDR3 length equals 12 residues. The CDR3 loop is CASSHGDTEAFF. The CDR3 DNA reads as TGCGCCAGCAGCCACGGGGACACTGAAGCTTTCTTT.

This clone was found once. The rearrangement joins TRBV5-4 to TRBJ2-7, with D possibly matching TRBD1 (6 bases). The CDR3 has 15 amino acids. The germline V gene encodes CDR1 SGHNT and CDR2 YYREEE (reference sequence). V was pared by 3 bases and J by 4 bases, with 17 bases between. The CDR3, as DNA: TGTGCCAGCAGCTATTCAAAGACAGGTGATTACGAGCAGTACTTC. It specifies CASSYSKTGDYEQYF.

The V and J genes are TRBV5-1 and TRBJ1-5; maybe TRBD1 (5 bases). The CDR3 is 15 amino acids. V was cut by 2 bases and J by 7 bases, with 16 bases left in between. Per germline, CDR1 SGHRS and CDR2 YFSETQ. The CDR3 protein is CASSLGLQGQQPQHF. CDR3 bases: TGCGCCAGCAGCTTAGGTTTGCAGGGTCAACAGCCCCAGCATTTT.

The CDR3 region has the DNA TGTGCCAGTAAGAGGGAAGGACCCAGGGATACGCAGTATTTT. This encodes CASKREGPRDTQYF. V and J are TRBV19 and TRBJ2-3, with D possibly being TRBD2 (5 bases). The CDR3 is made up of 14 amino acids. V lost 7 bases to trimming and J lost 6 bases, with 17 bases between them. Germline V gives CDR1 LNHDA, CDR2 SQIVND (reference sequence).

CDR3 region: CASSLKGGNEQYF. In DNA, the CDR3 is TGTGCCAGCAGTTTGAAGGGAGGAAACGAGCAGTACTTC. The rearrangement uses TRBV6-1 and TRBJ2-7, with a possible D match to TRBD2 (6 bases). V was pared by 5 bases and J by 5 bases, with 13 bases between. Germline V lookup: CDR1 MNHNS, CDR2 SASEGT. CDR3 length: 13 amino acids.

The chain recombines TRBV15 with TRBJ2-2, with a possible D match to TRBD2 (5 bases). V gave up 1 base and J gave up 0 bases, with 9 bases separating them. Germline lookup yields CDR1 LNHNV and CDR2 YYDKDF (reference sequence). The length of the CDR3 is 16 residues. DNA for the CDR3: TGTGCCACCAGCAGAGGGGCGGGCTCGAACACCGGGGAGCTGTTTTTT. As protein: CATSRGAGSNTGELFF.

This clone was counted a single time. The chain has TRBV5-1 and TRBJ2-7; 11 bases agree with TRBD2. The CDR3 contains 15 residues. Germline V gene lookup returns CDR1 SGHRS and CDR2 YFSETQ. V was clipped by 5 bases and J by 2 bases; unmatched bases: 6. The CDR3 bases are TGCGCCAGCAGATCTGGGACTAGCGGTACCTACGAGCAGTACTTC. The encoded protein is CASRSGTSGTYEQYF. The full variable domain, in which reference TRBV5-1 and TRBJ2-7 provide the parts outside the CDR3, is KAGVTQTPRYLIKTRGQQVTLSCSPISGHRSVSWYQQTPGQGLQFLFEYFSETQRNKGNFPGRFSGRQFSNSRSEMNVSTLELGDSALYLCASRSGTSGTYEQYFGPGTRLTVT.

The chain is built from TRBV6-5 and TRBJ2-1; 8 nucleotides align to TRBD2. The ends lost 4 bases at V and 10 bases at J; junction bases unmatched: 9. Germline CDR1 is MNHEY and CDR2 is SVGAGI. This CDR3 has 14 amino acids. CDR3 sequence: CASSSWGGGREQFF. The DNA for the CDR3 is TGTGCCAGCAGTTCTTGGGGGGGCGGGAGGGAGCAGTTCTTC.